This is a list of T cell receptor beta chains from one sample in a study of CD8 T cells in ankylosing spondylitis. In TCRdb, the 5' RACE reads were re-called with MiXCR into one record per CDR3 protein. The table has about 130,000 distinct CDR3 sequences, just under 7.5% seen once. The sequencing sample was made of blood, either unsorted or a sorted T cell fraction (not recorded which). These receptors were collected from a female donor with ankylosing spondylitis or in good health (not recorded which). Both conserved end residues are part of each CDR3. Fields, in order: clone size, V gene, D gene, J gene, CDR3 DNA, CDR3 protein. The D gene is left open where the match is weak. The size of a clone is reported for some rows only, either as once, few or many, or as a class for expanded clones.

many,TRBV24-1,TRBD1,TRBJ2-5,TGTGCCACCAGTGATCCAACAGGGGGCAAAGAGACCCAGTACTTC,CATSDPTGGKETQYF
many,TRBV5-1,NA,TRBJ2-4,TGCGCCAGCAGCGGCCGGGACATCTTCATCCCAGACATTCAGTACTTC,CASSGRDIFIPDIQYF
many,TRBV7-3,TRBD2,TRBJ2-3,TGTGCCAGCAGCGCTACAACGACTAGCGGGGGCACAGATACGCAGTATTTT,CASSATTTSGGTDTQYF
many,TRBV6-1,NA,TRBJ2-1,TGTGCCAGCAGTGTGTTCGGGGGCGCGGGAAATGAGCAGTTCTTC,CASSVFGGAGNEQFF
few,TRBV6-5,NA,TRBJ1-3,TGTGCCAGCAGTTCTTCCCTCCATGGAAACACCATATATTTT,CASSSSLHGNTIYF
many,TRBV10-3,NA,TRBJ2-3,TGTGCCATCAGTGGAGGCCGGGCGGATACGCAGTATTTT,CAISGGRADTQYF
many,TRBV7-9,NA,TRBJ1-2,TGTGCCAGCAGCTCAACAGGGAAGAGTGGCTACACCTTC,CASSSTGKSGYTF
many,TRBV29-1,NA,TRBJ1-2,TGCAGCGTTCGGGACCCGCTAAACTATGGCTACACCTTC,CSVRDPLNYGYTF
few,TRBV11-2,TRBD2,TRBJ2-3,TGTGCCAGCAGCTTTCGTGGACTAGCGGGGGGGACTAGCACAGATACGCAGTATTTT,CASSFRGLAGGTSTDTQYF
many,TRBV12-3/TRBV12-4,NA,TRBJ2-7,TGTGCCAGCAGTTTCGGGACAAAAGGCTACGAGCAGTACTTC,CASSFGTKGYEQYF
many,TRBV5-1,TRBD1,TRBJ1-1,TGCGCCAGCAGCTTGAGACAGGGGTATGAAGCTTTCTTT,CASSLRQGYEAFF
NA,TRBV20-1,NA,TRBJ2-1,TGCAGTGCTAGGGGGGGAGGAGAAGAGCAGTTCTTC,CSARGGGEEQFF
many,TRBV5-1,TRBD2,TRBJ2-3,TGCGCCAGCAGCCTTTACACTAGCGGTGGGGATACGCAGTATTTT,CASSLYTSGGDTQYF
many,TRBV6-5,NA,TRBJ1-3,TGTGCCAGCAGTTACACCCCATTTTCGGGGGGTGAAAACACCATATATTTT,CASSYTPFSGGENTIYF
many,TRBV18,NA,TRBJ2-7,TGTGCCAGCTCACCGATGGAAGGGTTCGAGCAGTACTTC,CASSPMEGFEQYF
many,TRBV3-1,NA,TRBJ1-2,TGTGCCAGCAGCCAATCCCCAGGGACAAACTATGGCTACACCTTC,CASSQSPGTNYGYTF
many,TRBV5-1,NA,TRBJ2-2,TGCGCCAGCAGCTTGGCCCGGCGGGAGAACACCGGGGAGCTGTTTTTT,CASSLARRENTGELFF
many,TRBV4-2,TRBD1,TRBJ1-4,TGTGCCAGCAGCCACGACGGACCCCAGGGGGTAGATGAAAAACTGTTTTTT,CASSHDGPQGVDEKLFF
NA,TRBV12-3/TRBV12-4,NA,TRBJ1-2,TGTGCTAGCAGTTTAATGAAGGGGGGACGCGCCTACACCTTC,CASSLMKGGRAYTF
many,TRBV4-1,NA,TRBJ2-4,TGCGCCAGCAGCCAAGATCAGGTACCTTGGGCGCAGGGAAACATTCAGTACTTC,CASSQDQVPWAQGNIQYF
many,TRBV18,NA,TRBJ2-5,TGTGCCAGCTCAGAGTTATCGGCAGAAGAGACCCAGTACTTC,CASSELSAEETQYF
many,TRBV7-9,NA,TRBJ2-5,TGTGCCAGCAGTCTATTGACCGAAGAGACCCAGTACTTC,CASSLLTEETQYF
many,TRBV4-1,NA,TRBJ2-7,TGCGCCAGCAGCCAAGACCCCGATTCCTACGAGCAGTACTTC,CASSQDPDSYEQYF
many,TRBV5-1,TRBD2,TRBJ2-1,TGCGCCAGCAGCGTCGGGGGGGCCTCCTACAATGAGCAGTTCTTC,CASSVGGASYNEQFF
many,TRBV20-1,NA,TRBJ1-2,TGCAGTGCTAGCGTGAAAAACTATGGCTACACCTTC,CSASVKNYGYTF
many,TRBV18,NA,TRBJ1-1,TGTGCCAGCTCACGTTCGACCCCCCAGGTGGGCACTGAAGCTTTCTTT,CASSRSTPQVGTEAFF
few,TRBV12-3/TRBV12-4,NA,TRBJ2-3,NA,CASSSSGHHTDTQYF
many,TRBV20-1,NA,TRBJ1-5,TGCAGTGCCTGGAGGGGGAATCAGCCCCAGCATTTT,CSAWRGNQPQHF
NA,TRBV18,NA,TRBJ1-4,TGTGCCAGCTCACCACCTGGACAGCATAATGAAAAACTGTTTTTT,CASSPPGQHNEKLFF
NA,TRBV10-3,NA,TRBJ1-6,TGTGCCATCACCTCGGGGGAGGGGAATTCACCCCTCCACTTT,CAITSGEGNSPLHF
few,TRBV5-1,TRBD2,TRBJ2-3,TGCGCCAGCAGCTCCCCCCGACTAGCGGGGGAATCAGATACGCAGTATTTT,CASSSPRLAGESDTQYF
many,TRBV5-1,NA,TRBJ1-1,TGCGCCAGCAGCTTCAGTGAGGGCGTGAACACTGAAGCTTTCTTT,CASSFSEGVNTEAFF
many,TRBV29-1,TRBD2,TRBJ2-7,TGCAGCGTGGCCCTGACTAGCGGGAACGAGCAGTACTTC,CSVALTSGNEQYF
many,TRBV29-1,NA,TRBJ2-4,TGCAGCGTCGACGGTCCTCCGGAAAACATTCAGTACTTC,CSVDGPPENIQYF
NA,TRBV29-1,TRBD1,TRBJ2-7,TGCAGCGTTGAAACGGACAGGACCTCCTACGAGCAGTACTTC,CSVETDRTSYEQYF
few,TRBV9,TRBD2,TRBJ2-2,TGTGCCAGCAGCGTAGGGCTAGCGGGGGAAAACACCGGGGAGCTGTTTTTT,CASSVGLAGENTGELFF
few,TRBV7-2,NA,TRBJ2-5,TGTGCCAGCAGCTTAATATGGGGAGAGACCCAGTACTTC,CASSLIWGETQYF
many,TRBV28,TRBD1,TRBJ1-4,TGTGCCAGCACAGGGGGGCACCCCAGAAAACTGTTTTTT,CASTGGHPRKLFF
many,TRBV27,TRBD1,TRBJ2-3,TGTGCCAGCAGTCTTAGACAGGGTTCGGATACGCAGTATTTT,CASSLRQGSDTQYF
NA,TRBV6-1,NA,TRBJ1-1,TGTGCCAGCAACCCCAACAGGAGGAACACTGAAGCTTTCTTT,CASNPNRRNTEAFF
many,TRBV7-2,TRBD2,TRBJ2-7,TGTGCCAGCAGCTTGGAATCTGGCGGGGGGACACCCTACGAGCAGTACTTC,CASSLESGGGTPYEQYF
NA,TRBV20-1,TRBD1,TRBJ1-1,TGCAGTCCTTGCAGGGGGCCTCATTGTGAAGCTTTCTTT,CSPCRGPHCEAFF
few,TRBV7-9,NA,TRBJ1-2,TGTGCCAGCAGCTCCTATAACTATGGCTACACCTTC,CASSSYNYGYTF
many,TRBV20-1,TRBD1,TRBJ2-7,TGCAGTGCTAGACCCTGGACAGGGGACTACGAGCAGTACTTC,CSARPWTGDYEQYF